The T cell receptor (beta chain) described here comes from a study of T cell repertoires in cytomegalovirus infection. For the study at large: In public TCR beta signatures, there were indications of both CMV infection and matching HLA type.

General study findings and limits: Carriage of CMV together with the relevant HLA was identifiable through cumulative public TCR beta family frequency. Across the ex vivo response, the dominant clonotypes were HLA-C-restricted CMV-specific TCR beta clonotypes.

Turning to this clonotype: Antigen unknown.

TCRdb reprocessed the reads with MiXCR, giving one entry per CDR3 protein. This table holds some 440,000 distinct CDR3 sequences, under 40% found once. This receptor was obtained from a human donor in good health (CMV status not recorded). Some clones in this sample may be carry-over from other donors' samples. The sample taken for sequencing was PBMCs.

As DNA, the CDR3 is TGTGCCAGTTCCTTGACGGGACTAGCGGGGGGAGATACGCAGTATTTT. Amino acid sequence: CASSLTGLAGGDTQYF. This chain uses TRBV6-1 with TRBJ2-3, with 15 positions matching TRBD2. Germline-derived CDR1 and CDR2 are MNHNS and SASEGT. V was pared by 9 bases and J by 5 bases, with 9 bases of the junction left unmatched. The CDR3 is made up of 16 amino acids.